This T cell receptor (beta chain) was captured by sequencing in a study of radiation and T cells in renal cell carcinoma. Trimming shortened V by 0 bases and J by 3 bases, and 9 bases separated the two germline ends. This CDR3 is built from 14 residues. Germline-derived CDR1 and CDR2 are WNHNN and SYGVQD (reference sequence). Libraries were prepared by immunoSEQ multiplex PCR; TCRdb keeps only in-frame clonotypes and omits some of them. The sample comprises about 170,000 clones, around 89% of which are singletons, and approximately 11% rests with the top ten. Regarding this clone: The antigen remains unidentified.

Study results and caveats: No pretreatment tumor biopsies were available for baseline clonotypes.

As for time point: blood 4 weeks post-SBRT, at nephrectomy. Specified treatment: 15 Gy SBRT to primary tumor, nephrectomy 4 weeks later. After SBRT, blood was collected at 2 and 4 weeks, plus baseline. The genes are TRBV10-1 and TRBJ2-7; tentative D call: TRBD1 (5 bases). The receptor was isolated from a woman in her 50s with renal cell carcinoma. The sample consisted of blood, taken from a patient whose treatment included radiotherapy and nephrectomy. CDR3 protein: CASSESGRVYEQYF. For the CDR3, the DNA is TGCGCCAGCAGTGAGTCGGGCAGGGTCTACGAGCAGTACTTC.